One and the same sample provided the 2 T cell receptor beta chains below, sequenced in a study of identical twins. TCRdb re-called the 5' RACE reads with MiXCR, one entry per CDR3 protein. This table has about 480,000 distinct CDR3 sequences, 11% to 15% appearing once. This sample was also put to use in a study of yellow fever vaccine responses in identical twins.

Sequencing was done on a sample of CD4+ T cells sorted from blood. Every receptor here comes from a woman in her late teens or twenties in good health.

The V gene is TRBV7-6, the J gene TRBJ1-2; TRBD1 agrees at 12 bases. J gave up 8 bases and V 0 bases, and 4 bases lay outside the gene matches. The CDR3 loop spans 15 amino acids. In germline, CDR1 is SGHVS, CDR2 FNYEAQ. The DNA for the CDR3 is TGTGCCAGCAGCTTAGCGGGGACAGGGGGCGACGGCTACACCTTC. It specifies CASSLAGTGGDGYTF.

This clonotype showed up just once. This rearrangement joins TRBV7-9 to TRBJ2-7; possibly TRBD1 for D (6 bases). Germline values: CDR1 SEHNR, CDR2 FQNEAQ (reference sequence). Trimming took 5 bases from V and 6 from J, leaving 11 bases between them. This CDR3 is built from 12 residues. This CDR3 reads CASSPLGAEQYF. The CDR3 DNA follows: TGTGCCAGCAGCCCCCTGGGGGCCGAGCAGTACTTC.